Listed here are 21 T cell receptor beta chains from one sample, sequenced in a study of T cell changes during pregnancy in multiple sclerosis. Clones were sequenced by immunoSEQ multiplex PCR, and TCRdb holds only the in-frame ones, with some missing. The data show roughly 76,000 clones, 75% to 95% seen once. The material sequenced was CD4+ T cells from peripheral blood mononuclear cells, taken in the second trimester of pregnancy. Every receptor here comes from a female donor with multiple sclerosis, enrolled in a pregnancy study.

The V and J genes are TRBV30 and TRBJ1-1; TRBD1 matches 7 bases. Germline V gene sequence: CDR1 GTSNPN, CDR2 SVGIG (reference sequence). With 6 bases clipped from V and 0 bases from J, the junction kept 10 bases outside the gene matches. This CDR3 contains 15 residues. Written as DNA, the CDR3 is TGTGCCTGCATTCTGGGACAGCTCATGAACACTGAAGCTTTCTTT. Amino acids: CACILGQLMNTEAFF.

The genes are TRBV27 and TRBJ2-7, with 11 bases lining up with TRBD2. V gave up 6 bases and J gave up 1 base; unmatched junction bases: 11. This CDR3 has 17 amino acids. Looked up from germline, CDR1 is MNHEY and CDR2 is SMNVEV (reference sequence). CDR3 amino acids: CASRNSGGARTSYEQYF. CDR3 nucleotide sequence: TGTGCCAGCAGAAATAGCGGGGGGGCCAGAACTTCCTACGAGCAGTACTTC.

The rearrangement joins TRBV5-6 to TRBJ1-6; D might be TRBD1 (6 bases). Germline CDR1 SGHDT, CDR2 YYEEEE. V lost 4 bases to trimming and J lost 8 bases, with 13 bases between them. This CDR3 spans 14 amino acids. The CDR3 protein is CASSGGGADSPLHF. The CDR3 DNA reads TGTGCCAGCAGCGGAGGGGGGGCAGATTCACCCCTCCACTTT.

The J gene is TRBJ1-4, the V gene TRBV9; D may be TRBD1 (5 bases). The CDR3 length is 14 residues. Germline assignment: CDR1 SGDLS and CDR2 YYNGEE. Trimming left V 3 bases short and J 6 bases short, with 12 bases between. DNA of the CDR3: TGTGCCAGCAGCGAGGACACAAAACATGAAAAACTGTTTTTT. It specifies CASSEDTKHEKLFF.

The J gene is TRBJ2-3, the V gene TRBV9, with D perhaps TRBD2 (7 bases). Looked up from germline, CDR1 is SGDLS and CDR2 is YYNGEE. V lost 2 bases, J lost 4 bases, and 14 bases lay in between. This CDR3 has 15 residues. The CDR3 DNA reads TGTGCCAGCAGCGTTTTCGGGGGGCCTCCAGATACGCAGTATTTT. It codes for CASSVFGGPPDTQYF.

The chain couples TRBV19 to TRBJ2-7, with 9 positions matching TRBD1. J lost 5 bases, V lost 3 bases, and 8 bases had no gene match. This CDR3 spans 15 amino acids. Germline V gene lookup returns CDR1 LNHDA and CDR2 SQIVND (reference sequence). Written as DNA, the CDR3 is TGTGCCAGTAGTATGGGACAGGGACTTACGGACGAGCAGTACTTC. It specifies CASSMGQGLTDEQYF.

V gene TRBV29-1 combines with J gene TRBJ2-5, with D possibly matching TRBD1 (6 bases). The ends were cut back, 4 bases at V and 3 bases at J, with 12 bases in the middle. Germline V lookup: CDR1 SQVTM, CDR2 ANQGSEA. CDR3 length: 13 amino acids. CDR3 loop: CSVAVSGEETQYF. DNA for the CDR3: TGCAGCGTTGCAGTTTCAGGGGAAGAGACCCAGTACTTC.

This chain uses TRBV6-5 with TRBJ2-5, with 8 bases fitting TRBD1. Trimming took 2 bases from V and 7 from J; bases not matched to a gene: 3. This CDR3 contains 13 residues. Germline CDR1 MNHEY, CDR2 SVGAGI. The DNA for the CDR3 is TGTGCCAGCAGTTACCCGGGGACAGGGACCCAGTACTTC. Its translation is CASSYPGTGTQYF.

The J gene is TRBJ1-3, the V gene TRBV9; perhaps TRBD1 as D (5 bases). V gave up 4 bases and J gave up 4 bases, with 18 bases separating them. Germline CDR1 is SGDLS and CDR2 is YYNGEE. This CDR3 has 16 amino acids. CDR3 nucleotide sequence: TGTGCCAGCAGCTTGGGACTCCTCGGGGAAGGAAACACCATATATTTT. Translating it yields CASSLGLLGEGNTIYF.

This rearrangement joins TRBV28 to TRBJ1-2; the match to TRBD1 covers 7 bases. The CDR3 covers 14 residues. The J segment lost 6 bases and the V segment lost 4 bases, leaving 8 bases of the junction unmatched. From germline, CDR1 is MDHEN and CDR2 SYDVKM. The CDR3, as DNA: TGTGCCAGCAGTTCCAGACAGGGTTTCCATGGCTACACCTTC. Translated: CASSSRQGFHGYTF.

The V gene is TRBV7-6, the J gene TRBJ1-3, with D perhaps TRBD1 (6 bases). Deletions cut 4 bases from V and 0 bases from J, with 19 bases between. This CDR3 has 18 residues. In germline, CDR1 is SGHVS, CDR2 FNYEAQ. CDR3 sequence (DNA): TGTGCCAGCAGCTGGGGGCTCATAGGCCACCCCTCTGGAAACACCATATATTTT. Amino acid sequence: CASSWGLIGHPSGNTIYF.

V gene TRBV7-9 combines with J gene TRBJ2-7, with 7 positions matching TRBD1. V was pared by 5 bases and J by 3 bases, with 7 bases of the junction left unmatched. The CDR3 is 14 residues long. The V gene's germline CDR1 is SEHNR and CDR2 FQNEAQ (reference sequence). DNA of the CDR3: TGTGCCAGCAGCCACGGACAGGTCCACTACGAGCAGTACTTC. It encodes CASSHGQVHYEQYF.

V and J are TRBV2 and TRBJ1-3; tentative D call: TRBD1 (5 bases). Per germline, CDR1 SNHLY and CDR2 FYNNEI. The CDR3 extends over 16 amino acids. Deletions cut 4 bases from V and 0 bases from J, with 13 bases between. CDR3 sequence: CASSAQMGHSGNTIYF. CDR3 DNA sequence: TGTGCCAGCAGTGCTCAGATGGGGCACTCTGGAAACACCATATATTTT.

The chain employs TRBV15 and TRBJ1-2; D not resolved. This CDR3 spans 14 amino acids. From germline, CDR1 is LNHNV and CDR2 YYDKDF (reference sequence). Trimming left V 0 bases short and J 3 bases short, with 8 bases between. CDR3 in DNA: TGTGCCACCAGCAGAGACGGGGATGACTATGGCTACACCTTC. It specifies CATSRDGDDYGYTF.

The V and J genes are TRBV19 and TRBJ2-1, with 13 bases matching TRBD2. CDR3 length equals 15 residues. V shed 8 bases and J 7 bases; nucleotides not matched to a gene: 8. Per germline, CDR1 LNHDA and CDR2 SQIVND (reference sequence). The CDR3: CASWTSGRGLNEQFF. The CDR3, as DNA: TGTGCCAGTTGGACTAGCGGGAGAGGATTGAATGAGCAGTTCTTC. Using reference TRBV19 and TRBJ2-1 for the parts outside the CDR3, the full variable domain is DGGITQSPKYLFRKEGQNVTLSCEQNLNHDAMYWYRQDPGQGLRLIYYSQIVNDFQKGDIAEGYSVSREKKESFPLTVTSAQKNPTAFYLCASWTSGRGLNEQFFGPGTRLTVL.

V and J are TRBV6-5 and TRBJ2-1; D might be TRBD1 (6 bases). CDR1 and CDR2 (germline): MNHEY, SVGAGI. This CDR3 is 13 amino acids long. Trimming removed 6 bases from V and 4 bases from J, with 10 bases in between. The CDR3 protein is CASRQGRYNEQFF. Written as DNA, the CDR3 is TGTGCCAGCAGACAGGGAAGATACAATGAGCAGTTCTTC.

The chain employs TRBV27 and TRBJ2-2, with D unresolved. CDR1 is MNHEY and CDR2 is SMNVEV in the germline V gene (reference sequence). The CDR3 is 11 residues long. Trimming took 6 bases from V and 6 from J, leaving 5 bases between them. The CDR3 sequence: CASRFAGELFF. The CDR3 region has the DNA TGTGCCAGCAGATTCGCCGGGGAGCTGTTTTTT.

V is TRBV7-9 and J is TRBJ2-7; possible D gene TRBD2, 6 bases. From germline, CDR1 is SEHNR and CDR2 FQNEAQ (reference sequence). The CDR3 spans 13 residues. The V end was cut by 5 bases, the J end by 3 bases, with 11 bases between. In nucleotides, the CDR3 is TGTGCCAGCAGCAACCCTAGCGTCTACGAGCAGTACTTC. Its protein is CASSNPSVYEQYF.

The J gene is TRBJ1-5, the V gene TRBV19; D remains unclear. Looked up from germline, CDR1 is LNHDA and CDR2 is SQIVND (reference sequence). CDR3 length: 14 amino acids. V gave up 7 bases and J gave up 6 bases, with 16 bases separating them. The CDR3 loop reads CASKWLSASQPQHF. In DNA form, the CDR3 reads TGTGCCAGTAAGTGGCTCTCTGCAAGTCAGCCCCAGCATTTT.

CDR3 protein: CASSAGPNNNEQFF. CDR3 in DNA: TGTGCCAGCAGCGCGGGACCAAATAACAATGAGCAGTTCTTC. This chain uses TRBV7-3 with TRBJ2-1; TRBD2 is a possible D gene (6 bases). The CDR3 extends over 14 amino acids. The V gene's germline CDR1 is SGHTA and CDR2 FQGTGA. Between the trimmed V and J ends, which lost 5 bases and 5 bases, there was a span of 13 bases.

This chain connects TRBV18 to TRBJ1-3; no definite D call. The germline gives CDR1 KGHSH, CDR2 LQKENI. The CDR3 sequence is 20 residues long. The V end lost 2 bases, the J end lost 0 bases, and 23 bases lay between the germline ends. CDR3 in DNA: TGTGCCAGCTCACCAAGGACGCTCACTCGCTCGGAGGGCTCTGGAAACACCATATATTTT. Its translation: CASSPRTLTRSEGSGNTIYF.